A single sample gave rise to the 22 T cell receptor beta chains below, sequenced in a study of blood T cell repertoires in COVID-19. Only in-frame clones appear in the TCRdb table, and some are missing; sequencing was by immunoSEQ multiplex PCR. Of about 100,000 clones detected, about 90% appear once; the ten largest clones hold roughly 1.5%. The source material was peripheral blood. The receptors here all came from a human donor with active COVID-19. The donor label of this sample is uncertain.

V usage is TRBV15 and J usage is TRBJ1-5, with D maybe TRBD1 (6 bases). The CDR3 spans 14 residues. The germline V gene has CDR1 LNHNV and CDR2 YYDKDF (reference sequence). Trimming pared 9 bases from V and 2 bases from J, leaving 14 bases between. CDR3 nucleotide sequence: TGTGCCACGAACAGGGCGTTTGGCAATCAGCCCCAGCATTTT. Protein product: CATNRAFGNQPQHF.

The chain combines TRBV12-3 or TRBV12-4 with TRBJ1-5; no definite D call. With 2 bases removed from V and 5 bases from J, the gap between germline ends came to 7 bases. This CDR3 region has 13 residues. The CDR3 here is CASSLSQYQPQHF. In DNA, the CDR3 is TGTGCCAGCAGTTTATCCCAATATCAGCCCCAGCATTTT.

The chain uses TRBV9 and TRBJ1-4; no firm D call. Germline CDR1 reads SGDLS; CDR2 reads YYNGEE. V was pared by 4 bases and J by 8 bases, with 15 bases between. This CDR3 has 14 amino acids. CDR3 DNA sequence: TGTGCCAGCAGCCGGGATGCCGGAGACGAAAAACTGTTTTTT. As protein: CASSRDAGDEKLFF.

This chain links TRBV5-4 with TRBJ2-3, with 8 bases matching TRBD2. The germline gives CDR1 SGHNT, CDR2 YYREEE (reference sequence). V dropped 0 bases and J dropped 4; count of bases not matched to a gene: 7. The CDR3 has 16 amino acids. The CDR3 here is CASSLGGRGDADTQYF. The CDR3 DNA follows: TGTGCCAGCAGCTTGGGTGGGCGGGGGGACGCAGATACGCAGTATTTT.

The CDR3 coding sequence is TGCGCCAGCAGCCATATCCGGGACTACAACACCGGGGAGCTGTTTTTT. Its translation: CASSHIRDYNTGELFF. The rearrangement links TRBV4-3 to TRBJ2-2; 7 positions match TRBD2. The CDR3 is made up of 16 amino acids. Germline loops: CDR1 LGHNA, CDR2 YSLEER. V was clipped by 3 bases and J by 2 bases; unmatched bases: 6.

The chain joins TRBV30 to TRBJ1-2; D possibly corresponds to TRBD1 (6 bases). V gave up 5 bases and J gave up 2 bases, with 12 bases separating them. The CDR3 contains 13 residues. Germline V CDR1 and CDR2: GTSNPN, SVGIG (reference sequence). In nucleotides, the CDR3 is TGTGCCTGGGGTAGACAGGAGAACTATGGCTACACCTTC. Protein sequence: CAWGRQENYGYTF.

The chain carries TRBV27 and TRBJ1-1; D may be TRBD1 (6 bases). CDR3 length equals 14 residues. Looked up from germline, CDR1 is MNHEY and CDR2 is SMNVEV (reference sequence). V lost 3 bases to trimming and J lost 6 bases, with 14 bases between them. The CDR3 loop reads CASSFNDRTAEAFF. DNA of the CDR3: TGTGCCAGCAGTTTCAATGACCGGACAGCTGAAGCTTTCTTT.

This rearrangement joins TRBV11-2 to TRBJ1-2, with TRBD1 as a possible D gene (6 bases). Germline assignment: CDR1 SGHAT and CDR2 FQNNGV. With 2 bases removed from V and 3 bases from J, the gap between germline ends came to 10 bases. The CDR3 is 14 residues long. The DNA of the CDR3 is TGTGCCAGCAGCTTACGGGCAGGGGACTATGGCTACACCTTC. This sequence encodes CASSLRAGDYGYTF.

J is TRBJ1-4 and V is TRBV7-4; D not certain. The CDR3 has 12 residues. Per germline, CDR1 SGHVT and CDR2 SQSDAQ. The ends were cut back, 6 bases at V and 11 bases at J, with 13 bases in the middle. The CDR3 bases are TGTGCCAGCAGTGGAGCGTCTAGTAAACTGTTTTTT. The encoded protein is CASSGASSKLFF.

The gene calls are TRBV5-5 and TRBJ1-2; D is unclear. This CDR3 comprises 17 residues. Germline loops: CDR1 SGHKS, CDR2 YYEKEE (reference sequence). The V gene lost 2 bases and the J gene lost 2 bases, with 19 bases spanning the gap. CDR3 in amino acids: CASSFFPEPNPNYGYTF. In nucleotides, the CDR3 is TGTGCCAGCAGCTTTTTTCCGGAGCCAAACCCCAACTATGGCTACACCTTC.

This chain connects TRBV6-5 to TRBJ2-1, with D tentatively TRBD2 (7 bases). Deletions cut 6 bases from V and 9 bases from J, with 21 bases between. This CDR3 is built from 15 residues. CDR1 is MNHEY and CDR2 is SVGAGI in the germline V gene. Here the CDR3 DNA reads TGTGCCAGCAGGTCGCTCGGGGGGCCCGGAAGTGAGCAGTTCTTC. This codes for CASRSLGGPGSEQFF.

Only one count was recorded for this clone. In DNA, the CDR3 is TGTGCCAGCAGTTACTTCGCGGGACGGGGATACGAGCAGTACTTC. Its translation: CASSYFAGRGYEQYF. This chain joins TRBV6-5 and TRBJ2-7, with a possible D match to TRBD2 (6 bases). The ends were cut back, 1 base at V and 4 bases at J, with 14 bases in the middle. In germline, CDR1 is MNHEY, CDR2 SVGAGI. There are 15 residues in the CDR3.

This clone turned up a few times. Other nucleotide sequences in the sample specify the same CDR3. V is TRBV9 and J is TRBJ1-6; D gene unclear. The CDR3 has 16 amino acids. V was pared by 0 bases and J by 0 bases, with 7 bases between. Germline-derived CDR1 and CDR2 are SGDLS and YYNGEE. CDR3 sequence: CASSVGGSSYNSPLHF. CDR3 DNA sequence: TGTGCCAGCAGCGTAGGAGGAAGCTCCTATAATTCACCCCTCCACTTT.

In nucleotides, the CDR3 is TGTGCCAGCAGCCGCGATACCGGGACAGGGGGCAGTCGGCAGTACTTC. It encodes CASSRDTGTGGSRQYF. This chain uses TRBV5-5 with TRBJ2-7; 12 bases are shared with TRBD1. The CDR3 runs to 16 residues. V shed 4 bases, J shed 9 bases, and the junction held 14 bases outside the gene matches. Germline V gene sequence: CDR1 SGHKS, CDR2 YYEKEE (reference sequence).

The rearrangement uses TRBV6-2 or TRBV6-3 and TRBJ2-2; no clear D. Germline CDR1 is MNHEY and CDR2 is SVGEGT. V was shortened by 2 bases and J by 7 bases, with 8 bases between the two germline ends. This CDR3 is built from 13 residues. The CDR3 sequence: CASSYGVVGELFF. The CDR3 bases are TGTGCCAGCAGTTACGGAGTAGTCGGGGAGCTGTTTTTT.

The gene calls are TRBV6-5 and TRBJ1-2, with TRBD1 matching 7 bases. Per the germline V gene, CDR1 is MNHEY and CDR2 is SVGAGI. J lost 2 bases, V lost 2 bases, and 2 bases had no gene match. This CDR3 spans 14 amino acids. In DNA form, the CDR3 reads TGTGCCAGCAGTTACGGACAGGTCAACTATGGCTACACCTTC. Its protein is CASSYGQVNYGYTF.

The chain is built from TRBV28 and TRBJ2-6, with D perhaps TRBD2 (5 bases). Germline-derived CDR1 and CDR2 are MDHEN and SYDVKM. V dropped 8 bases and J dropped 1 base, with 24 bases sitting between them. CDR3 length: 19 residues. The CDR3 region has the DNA TGTGCCAGCGCACGCGCGGGCACCCTGGGCCAATCTGGGGCCAACGTCCTGACTTTC. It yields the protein CASARAGTLGQSGANVLTF.

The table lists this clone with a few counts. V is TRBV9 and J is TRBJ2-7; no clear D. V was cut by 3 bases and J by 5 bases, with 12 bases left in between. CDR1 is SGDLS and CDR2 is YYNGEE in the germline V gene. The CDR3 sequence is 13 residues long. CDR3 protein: CASSAASRDEQYF. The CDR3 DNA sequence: TGTGCCAGCAGCGCGGCCTCTCGGGACGAGCAGTACTTC.

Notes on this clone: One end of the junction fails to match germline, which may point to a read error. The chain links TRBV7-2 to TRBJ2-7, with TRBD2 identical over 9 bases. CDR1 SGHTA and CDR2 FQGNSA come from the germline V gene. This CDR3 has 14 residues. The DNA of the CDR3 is TGTGCCAGCAGTTTAGGGCGGGGGGGCTACGAGCAGTACTTC. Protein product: CASSLGRGGYEQYF. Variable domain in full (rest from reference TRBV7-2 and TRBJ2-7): GAGVSQSPSNKVTEKGKDVELRCDPISGHTALYWYRQSLGQGLEFLIYFQGNSAPDKSGLPSDRFSAERTGGSVSTLTIQRTQQEDSAVYLCASSLGRGGYEQYFGPGTRLTVT.

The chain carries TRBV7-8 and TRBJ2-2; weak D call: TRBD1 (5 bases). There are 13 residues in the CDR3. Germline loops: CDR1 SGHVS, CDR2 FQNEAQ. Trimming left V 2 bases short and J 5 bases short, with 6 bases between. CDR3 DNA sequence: TGTGCCAGCAGCTTATCAGGGACCGGGGAGCTGTTTTTT. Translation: CASSLSGTGELFF.

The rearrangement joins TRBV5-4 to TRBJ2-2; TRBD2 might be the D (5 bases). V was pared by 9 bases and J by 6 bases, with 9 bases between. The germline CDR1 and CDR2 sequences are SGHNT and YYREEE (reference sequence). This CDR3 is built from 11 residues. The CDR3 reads CATGKAGELFF. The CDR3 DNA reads TGTGCCACCGGGAAGGCCGGGGAGCTGTTTTTT.

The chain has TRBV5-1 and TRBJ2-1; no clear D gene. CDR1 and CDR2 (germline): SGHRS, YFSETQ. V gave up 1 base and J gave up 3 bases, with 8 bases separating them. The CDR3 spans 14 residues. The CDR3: CASSLSQNYNEQFF. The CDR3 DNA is TGCGCCAGCAGCTTGTCACAGAACTACAATGAGCAGTTCTTC.